Given below is one T cell receptor (beta chain) in context. This sample was taken from a study of blood T cell repertoires in COVID-19. Sequencing was performed with immunoSEQ multiplex PCR; in TCRdb, only in-frame clones are kept and a portion is missing. The sample carries 200,000 to 300,000 clones, around 90% recorded once. This CDR3 spans 16 amino acids. Germline V gene data show CDR1 as KGHSH and CDR2 as LQKENI. The V segment lost 4 bases and the J segment 9 bases; nucleotides outside the gene matches: 14. Input material: peripheral blood. V usage is TRBV18 and J usage is TRBJ2-1; 8 bases map to TRBD1. This receptor was obtained from a man aged 60 to 75 who had recovered from COVID-19. CDR3 in amino acids: CASSQIRGQGVGEQFF. CDR3 DNA sequence: TGTGCCAGCTCACAGATCCGCGGACAGGGAGTTGGTGAGCAGTTCTTC.